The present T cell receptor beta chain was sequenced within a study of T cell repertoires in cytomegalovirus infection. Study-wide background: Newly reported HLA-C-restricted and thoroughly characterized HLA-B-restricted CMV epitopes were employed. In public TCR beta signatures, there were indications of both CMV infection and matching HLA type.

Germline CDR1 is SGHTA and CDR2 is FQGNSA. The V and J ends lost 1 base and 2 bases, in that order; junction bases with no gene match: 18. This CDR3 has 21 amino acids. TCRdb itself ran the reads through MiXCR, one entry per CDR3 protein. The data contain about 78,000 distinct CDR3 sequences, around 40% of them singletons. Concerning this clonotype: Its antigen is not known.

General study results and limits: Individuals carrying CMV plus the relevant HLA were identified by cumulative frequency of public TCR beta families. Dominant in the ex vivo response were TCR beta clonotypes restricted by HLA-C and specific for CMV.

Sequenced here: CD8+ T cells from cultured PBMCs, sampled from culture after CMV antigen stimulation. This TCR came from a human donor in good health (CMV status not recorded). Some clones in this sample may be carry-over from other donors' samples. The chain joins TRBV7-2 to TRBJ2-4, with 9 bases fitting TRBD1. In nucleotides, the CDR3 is TGTGCCAGCAGCTTAGTTTATTTAGGACAGGGGCGACGACCAACCAAAAACATTCAGTACTTC. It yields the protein CASSLVYLGQGRRPTKNIQYF.